This TCR beta chain was retrieved from a study of human T cells and chemical hapten exposure. In the study overall: 0.01% DPC was applied to the upper back in patch tests, which were read at 6 days. Study-wide findings and caveats: Since the donors had alopecia, their immune response may not be the same as that of healthy people.

TCRdb passed the RACE reads through MiXCR, listing each CDR3 protein once. In the table there are tens of thousands of distinct CDR3 sequences, around 6.6% of which are singletons. CDR3 length: 13 amino acids. V was pared by 4 bases and J by 6 bases, with 9 bases between. CDR1 MNHEY and CDR2 SMNVEV come from the germline V gene (reference sequence). This clonotype was counted at least ten times. The antigen is undetermined. Time point noted: pre-sensitization, week 0. Treatment denoted: therapeutic diphenylcyclopropenone sensitization with weekly scalp DPC. The origin of this receptor is a woman aged 30 to 39 with alopecia areata. Some clones in this sample may be carry-over from other donors' samples. The chain is built from TRBV27 and TRBJ2-2; D is ambiguous. This specimen was whole blood, taken in connection with sensitization to the hapten diphenylcyclopropenone (DPC). The chain's CDR3 is CASSYRVAGELFF. For the CDR3, the DNA is TGTGCCAGCAGTTATCGTGTTGCCGGGGAGCTGTTTTTT.